This TCR beta chain derives from a study of T cells in localized non-small cell lung cancer. The CDR3 length is 19 residues. The ends lost 5 bases at V and 2 bases at J; junction bases unmatched: 13. CDR1 and CDR2 from the germline V gene are LNHDA and SQIVND (reference sequence). The study, taken as a whole, reports: Of the tissues analyzed, uninvolved adjacent lung showed maximal T cell clonality, greater than tumor. Appearance in adjacent lung was seen for a median 57 of the top 100 tumor clones. Because researchers sequenced only one region of the tumor, heterogeneity is still possible.

About this clone itself: What it binds is not known.

Clones were read by immunoSEQ multiplex PCR, and TCRdb kept only the in-frame ones, dropping some. The profile covers roughly 38,000 clones, with more than 75% appearing a single time and 3.5% taken by the ten largest. Sample: peripheral blood, taken before any cancer treatment. The genes are TRBV19 and TRBJ1-5; 12 bases line up with TRBD1. The clonotype was recovered from a man aged 18 to 50 with stage I lung adenocarcinoma. The CDR3 reads CASSYAGTGGRLGNQPQHF. The CDR3 DNA reads as TGTGCCAGTAGTTACGCCGGGACAGGGGGCCGCCTCGGCAATCAGCCCCAGCATTTT.